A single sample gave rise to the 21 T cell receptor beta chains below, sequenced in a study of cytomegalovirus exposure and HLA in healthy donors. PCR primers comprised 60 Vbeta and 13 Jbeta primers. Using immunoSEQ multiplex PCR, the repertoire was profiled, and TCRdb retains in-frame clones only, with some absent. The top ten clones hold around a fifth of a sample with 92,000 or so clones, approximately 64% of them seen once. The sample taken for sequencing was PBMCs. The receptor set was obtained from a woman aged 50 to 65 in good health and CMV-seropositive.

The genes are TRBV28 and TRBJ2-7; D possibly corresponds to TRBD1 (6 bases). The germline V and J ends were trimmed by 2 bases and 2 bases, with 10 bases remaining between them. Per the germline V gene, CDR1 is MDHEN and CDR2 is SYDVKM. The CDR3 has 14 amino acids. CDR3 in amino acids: CASSLRGQTYEQYF. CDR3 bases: TGTGCCAGCAGTTTAAGAGGACAGACCTACGAGCAGTACTTC. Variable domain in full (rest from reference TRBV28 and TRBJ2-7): DVKVTQSSRYLVKRTGEKVFLECVQDMDHENMFWYRQDPGLGLRLIYFSYDVKMKEKGDIPEGYSVSREKKERFSLILESASTNQTSMYLCASSLRGQTYEQYFGPGTRLTVT.

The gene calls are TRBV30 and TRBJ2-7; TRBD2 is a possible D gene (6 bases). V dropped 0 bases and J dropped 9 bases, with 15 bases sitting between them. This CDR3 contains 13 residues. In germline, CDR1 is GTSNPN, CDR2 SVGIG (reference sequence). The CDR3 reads CAWSVSSTGRQYF. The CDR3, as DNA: TGTGCCTGGAGTGTAAGTAGCACCGGGAGGCAGTACTTC.

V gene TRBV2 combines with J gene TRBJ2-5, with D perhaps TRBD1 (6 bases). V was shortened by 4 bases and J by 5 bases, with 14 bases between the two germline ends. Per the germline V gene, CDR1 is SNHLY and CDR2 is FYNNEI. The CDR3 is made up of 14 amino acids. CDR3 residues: CASSVGGQGETQYF. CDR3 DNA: TGTGCCAGCAGTGTTGGCGGTCAGGGGGAGACCCAGTACTTC.

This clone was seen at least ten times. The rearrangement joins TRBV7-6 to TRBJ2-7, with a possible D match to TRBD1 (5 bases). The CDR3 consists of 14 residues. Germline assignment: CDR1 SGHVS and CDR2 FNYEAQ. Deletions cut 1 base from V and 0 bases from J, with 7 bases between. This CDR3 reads CASSLVGASYEQYF. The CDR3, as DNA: TGTGCCAGCAGCTTAGTTGGGGCCTCCTACGAGCAGTACTTC.

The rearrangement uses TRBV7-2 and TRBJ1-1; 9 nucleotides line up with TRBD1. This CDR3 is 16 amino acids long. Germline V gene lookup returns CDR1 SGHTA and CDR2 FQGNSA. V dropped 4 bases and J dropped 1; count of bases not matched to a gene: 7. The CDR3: CASSSPGTGTNTEAFF. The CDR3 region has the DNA TGTGCCAGCAGCTCACCCGGGACAGGGACGAACACTGAAGCTTTCTTT. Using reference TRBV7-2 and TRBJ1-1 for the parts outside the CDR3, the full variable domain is GAGVSQSPSNKVTEKGKDVELRCDPISGHTALYWYRQSLGQGLEFLIYFQGNSAPDKSGLPSDRFSAERTGGSVSTLTIQRTQQEDSAVYLCASSSPGTGTNTEAFFGQGTRLTVV.

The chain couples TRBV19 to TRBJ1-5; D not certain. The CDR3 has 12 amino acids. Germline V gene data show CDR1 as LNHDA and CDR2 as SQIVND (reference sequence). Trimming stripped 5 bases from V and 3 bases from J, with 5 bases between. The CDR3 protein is CASSLLNQPQHF. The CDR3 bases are TGTGCCAGTAGTTTACTCAATCAGCCCCAGCATTTT.

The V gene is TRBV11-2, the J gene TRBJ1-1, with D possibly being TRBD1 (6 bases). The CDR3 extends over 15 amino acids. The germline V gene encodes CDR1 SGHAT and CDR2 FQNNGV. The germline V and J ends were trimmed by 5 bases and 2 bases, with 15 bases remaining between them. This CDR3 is CASSARQVRNTEAFF. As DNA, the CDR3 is TGTGCCAGCAGCGCTCGACAGGTTCGAAACACTGAAGCTTTCTTT.

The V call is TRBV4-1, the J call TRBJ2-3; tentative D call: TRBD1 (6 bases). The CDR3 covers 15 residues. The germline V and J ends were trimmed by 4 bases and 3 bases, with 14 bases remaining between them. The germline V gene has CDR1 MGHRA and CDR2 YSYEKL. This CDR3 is CASSPSRTETDTQYF. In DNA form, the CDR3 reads TGCGCCAGCAGCCCCTCTAGGACAGAGACAGATACGCAGTATTTT.

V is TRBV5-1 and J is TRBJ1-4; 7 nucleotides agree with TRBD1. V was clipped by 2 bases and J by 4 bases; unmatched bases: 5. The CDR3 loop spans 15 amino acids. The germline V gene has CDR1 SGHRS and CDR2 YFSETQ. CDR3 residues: CASSFLTGSNEKLFF. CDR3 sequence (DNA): TGCGCCAGCAGCTTCCTGACAGGGAGTAATGAAAAACTGTTTTTT.

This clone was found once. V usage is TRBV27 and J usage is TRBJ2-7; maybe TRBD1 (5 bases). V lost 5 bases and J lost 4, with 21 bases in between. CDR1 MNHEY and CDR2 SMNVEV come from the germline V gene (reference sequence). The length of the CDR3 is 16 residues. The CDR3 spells CASSPTVAGRGYEQYF. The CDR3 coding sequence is TGTGCCAGCAGTCCGACTGTGGCAGGGCGAGGTTACGAGCAGTACTTC.

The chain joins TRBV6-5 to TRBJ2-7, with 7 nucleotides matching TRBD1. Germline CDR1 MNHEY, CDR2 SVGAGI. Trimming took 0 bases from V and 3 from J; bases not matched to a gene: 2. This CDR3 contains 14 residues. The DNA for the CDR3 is TGTGCCAGCAGTTACTCGACAGGGAACTACGAGCAGTACTTC. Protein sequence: CASSYSTGNYEQYF.

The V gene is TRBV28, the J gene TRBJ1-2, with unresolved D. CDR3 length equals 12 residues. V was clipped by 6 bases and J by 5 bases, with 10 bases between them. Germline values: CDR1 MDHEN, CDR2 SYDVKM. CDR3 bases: TGTGCCAGCAGATTCCGTCTATATGGCTACACCTTC. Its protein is CASRFRLYGYTF.

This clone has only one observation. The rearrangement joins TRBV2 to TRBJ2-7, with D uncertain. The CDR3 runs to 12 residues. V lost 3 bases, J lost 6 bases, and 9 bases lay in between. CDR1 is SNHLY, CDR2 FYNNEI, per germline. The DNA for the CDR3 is TGTGCCAGCAGTGAGTCGGGTCCCGAGCAGTACTTC. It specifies CASSESGPEQYF.

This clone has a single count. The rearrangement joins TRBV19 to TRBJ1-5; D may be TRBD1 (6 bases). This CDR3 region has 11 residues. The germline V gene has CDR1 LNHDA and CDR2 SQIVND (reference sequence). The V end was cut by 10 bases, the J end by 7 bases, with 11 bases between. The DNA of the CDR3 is TGTGCCACAGGGGTGGTGCAGCCCCAGCATTTT. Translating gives CATGVVQPQHF.

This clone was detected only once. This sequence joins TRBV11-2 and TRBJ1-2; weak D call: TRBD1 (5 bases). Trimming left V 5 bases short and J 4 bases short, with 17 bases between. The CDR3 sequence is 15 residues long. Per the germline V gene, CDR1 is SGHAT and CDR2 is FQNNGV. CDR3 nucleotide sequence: TGTGCCAGCAGCCCGCAACTGGGGCCTGGCTATGGCTACACCTTC. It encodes CASSPQLGPGYGYTF.

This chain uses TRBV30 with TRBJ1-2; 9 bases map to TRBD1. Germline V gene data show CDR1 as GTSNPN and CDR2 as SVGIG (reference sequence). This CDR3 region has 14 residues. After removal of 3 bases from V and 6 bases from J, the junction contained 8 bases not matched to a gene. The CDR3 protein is CAWSPGQGIHGYTF. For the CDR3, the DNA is TGTGCCTGGAGCCCGGGACAGGGAATCCATGGCTACACCTTC.

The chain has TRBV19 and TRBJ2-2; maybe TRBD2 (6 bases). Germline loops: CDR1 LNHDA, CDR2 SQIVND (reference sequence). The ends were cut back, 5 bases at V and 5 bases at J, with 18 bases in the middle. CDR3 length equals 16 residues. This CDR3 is CASSQPASAGTGELFF. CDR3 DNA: TGTGCCAGTAGTCAACCCGCGTCCGCGGGAACCGGGGAGCTGTTTTTT.

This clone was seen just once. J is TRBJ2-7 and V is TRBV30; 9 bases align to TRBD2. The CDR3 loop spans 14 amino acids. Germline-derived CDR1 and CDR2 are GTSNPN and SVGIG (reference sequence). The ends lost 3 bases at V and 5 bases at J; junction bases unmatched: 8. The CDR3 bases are TGTGCCTGGAGCCTAGGACAGCGGGGGGACGAGCAGTACTTC. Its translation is CAWSLGQRGDEQYF.

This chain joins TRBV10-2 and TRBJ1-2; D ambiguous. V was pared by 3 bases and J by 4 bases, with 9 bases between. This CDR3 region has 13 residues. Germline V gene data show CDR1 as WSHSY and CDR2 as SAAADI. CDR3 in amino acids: CASSDKGGYGYTF. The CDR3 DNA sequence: TGCGCCAGCAGTGATAAAGGAGGCTATGGCTACACCTTC.

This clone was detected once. This CDR3 is CASSPGSLDTEAFF. As DNA, the CDR3 is TGTGCCAGCAGCCCGGGGTCATTGGACACTGAAGCTTTCTTT. V is TRBV6-5 and J is TRBJ1-1, with D hard to call. The CDR3 has 14 residues. The germline V gene encodes CDR1 MNHEY and CDR2 SVGAGI. Trimming left V 6 bases short and J 3 bases short, with 14 bases between.

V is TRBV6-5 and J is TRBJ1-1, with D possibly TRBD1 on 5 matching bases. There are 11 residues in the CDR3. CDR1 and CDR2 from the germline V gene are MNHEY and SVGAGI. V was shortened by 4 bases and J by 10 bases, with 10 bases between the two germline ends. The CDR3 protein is CASSSPRGAFF. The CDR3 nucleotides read TGTGCCAGCAGTTCCCCAAGGGGAGCTTTCTTT.